Following are 12 T cell receptor beta chains from one sample sequenced in a study of cytomegalovirus exposure and HLA in healthy donors. The study ran its PCR with 60 Vbeta and 13 Jbeta primers. Clones were sequenced by immunoSEQ multiplex PCR, and TCRdb holds only the in-frame ones, with some missing. The repertoire holds more than 80,000 clones, with 70% to 85% as singletons. Source material: PBMCs. These receptors all come from a boy between 10 and 17 years old in good health and CMV-seronegative.

The CDR3 sequence is CASRSRRQADYGYTF. CDR3 bases: TGTGCCAGCAGAAGCAGGAGACAGGCAGACTATGGCTACACCTTC. The chain recombines TRBV6-5 with TRBJ1-2, with a weak D call TRBD1 (6 bases). This CDR3 has 15 residues. Germline loops: CDR1 MNHEY, CDR2 SVGAGI. V shed 6 bases and J shed 3 bases, with 17 bases lying between them.

This sequence joins TRBV19 and TRBJ2-5; D is unresolved. This CDR3 region has 13 residues. V shed 3 bases and J shed 6 bases, with 11 bases lying between them. CDR1 is LNHDA and CDR2 is SQIVND in the germline V gene (reference sequence). In DNA, the CDR3 is TGTGCCAGTAGTATTTCTGAGGCCAAGACCCAGTACTTC. Encoded protein: CASSISEAKTQYF.

The sample holds a few counts of this clone. The rearrangement joins TRBV28 to TRBJ1-1; D is undetermined. Between the trimmed V and J ends, which lost 4 bases and 8 bases, there was a span of 20 bases. The CDR3 runs to 15 residues. Germline values: CDR1 MDHEN, CDR2 SYDVKM. CDR3 nucleotide sequence: TGTGCCAGCAGTTCCCTCAGCCGTACGCGGCAAGAAGCTTTCTTT. Residues: CASSSLSRTRQEAFF.

The chain uses TRBV2 and TRBJ2-7; TRBD1 agrees at 12 bases. CDR3 size: 13 residues. After removal of 11 bases from V and 6 bases from J, the junction contained 8 bases not matched to a gene. CDR1 and CDR2 from the germline V gene are SNHLY and FYNNEI. The DNA of the CDR3 is TGTGCCGGAGGGGGACAGGGGGCCTCCGAGCAGTACTTC. It encodes CAGGGQGASEQYF.

V is TRBV29-1 and J is TRBJ1-2; D possibly corresponds to TRBD1 (6 bases). Between the trimmed V and J ends, which lost 0 bases and 4 bases, there was a span of 12 bases. This CDR3 is 14 amino acids long. The germline gives CDR1 SQVTM, CDR2 ANQGSEA. The CDR3 DNA reads as TGCAGCGTTGAAGATGGGGACAACTCCTATGGCTACACCTTC. It translates to CSVEDGDNSYGYTF.

The chain links TRBV5-1 to TRBJ2-2, with D possibly being TRBD1 (5 bases). The germline V and J ends were trimmed by 0 bases and 8 bases, with 8 bases remaining between them. This CDR3 comprises 13 residues. From germline, CDR1 is SGHRS and CDR2 YFSETQ. The CDR3 region is CASSLAGIGELFF. CDR3 DNA: TGCGCCAGCAGCTTGGCAGGGATAGGGGAGCTGTTTTTT.

The rearrangement joins TRBV19 to TRBJ2-1; D is unclear. Germline values: CDR1 LNHDA, CDR2 SQIVND (reference sequence). This CDR3 spans 13 amino acids. Trimming removed 1 base from V and 5 bases from J, with 6 bases in between. CDR3 sequence: CASSIGQNNEQFF. The CDR3 nucleotides are TGTGCCAGTAGTATAGGACAAAACAATGAGCAGTTCTTC.

This chain links TRBV6-6 with TRBJ1-5, with TRBD1 identical over 7 bases. The CDR3 has 14 residues. Trimming at V came to 6 bases and at J to 6 bases, leaving 8 bases not matched to a gene. The V gene's germline CDR1 is MNHNY and CDR2 SVGAGI (reference sequence). CDR3 coding DNA: TGTGCCAGCAGACGGATGACAGGGAGTCAGCCCCAGCATTTT. Translated, it gives CASRRMTGSQPQHF.

This clone occurred a few times. The rearrangement links TRBV18 to TRBJ2-5; D perhaps matches TRBD1 (6 bases). CDR3 length: 13 residues. The germline V gene encodes CDR1 KGHSH and CDR2 LQKENI. The ends were cut back, 2 bases at V and 2 bases at J, with 6 bases in the middle. The CDR3 sequence is CASSPGQQETQYF. CDR3 nucleotides: TGTGCCAGCTCACCAGGACAGCAAGAGACCCAGTACTTC.

About this clone: The sample holds other DNA sequences that translate to the same CDR3. The chain is built from TRBV5-6 and TRBJ2-7, with D uncertain. The germline V gene encodes CDR1 SGHDT and CDR2 YYEEEE. V was clipped by 0 bases and J by 2 bases, with 9 bases between them. The CDR3 consists of 14 residues. The CDR3 protein is CASSLGLDPYEQYF. For the CDR3, the DNA is TGTGCCAGCAGCTTGGGGCTAGACCCCTACGAGCAGTACTTC.

V gene TRBV10-2 combines with J gene TRBJ2-7; D remains unclear. The ends were cut back, 3 bases at V and 6 bases at J, with 9 bases in the middle. Per the germline V gene, CDR1 is WSHSY and CDR2 is SAAADI. The CDR3 is 12 amino acids. The CDR3 coding sequence is TGCGCCAGCAGTGAATTGGTCGGCGAGCAGTACTTC. Its protein is CASSELVGEQYF.

The chain joins TRBV19 to TRBJ1-1, with D perhaps TRBD1 (5 bases). Germline lookup yields CDR1 LNHDA and CDR2 SQIVND (reference sequence). The CDR3 covers 12 residues. V was shortened by 7 bases and J by 6 bases, with 12 bases between the two germline ends. The CDR3 spells CASTNRPSEAFF. The CDR3 nucleotides read TGTGCCAGTACCAACAGGCCATCTGAAGCTTTCTTT.